A selection of T cell receptor beta chains follows, all from one sample in a study of cytomegalovirus exposure and HLA in healthy donors. Repertoires were generated with immunoSEQ multiplex PCR, while TCRdb's copy carries only in-frame clones and drops some. Among fewer than 100,000 clones listed, approximately 94% were seen once. Sequencing input: PBMCs. The receptors were sampled from a young woman in good health and CMV-seropositive. Both conserved end residues are part of each CDR3. The D gene is left open where the match is weak. Rows give clone size only sometimes, using once, few, many, or a class for an expanded clone.

>TRBJ2-1|16|.|TRBV27|.
CASSLSRGLSWVEQFF
TGTGCCAGCAGTTTATCGAGAGGACTATCATGGGTTGAGCAGTTCTTC
>TRBJ1-4|14|.|TRBV5-5|.
CASSAATSNEKLFF
TGTGCCAGCAGCGCGGCGACGTCGAATGAAAAACTGTTTTTT
>TRBJ2-5|12|.|TRBV11-1|.
CASSPTVETQYF
TGTGCCAGCAGCCCGACAGTTGAGACCCAGTACTTC
>TRBJ2-5|16|TRBD2|TRBV4-2|.
CASSQGGGTGGETQYF
TGTGCCAGCAGCCAGGGCGGGGGGACTGGAGGAGAGACCCAGTACTTC
>TRBJ2-3|15|TRBD2|TRBV6-6|.
CASSFVSGTVDTQYF
TGTGCCAGCAGTTTCGTAAGCGGGACCGTAGATACGCAGTATTTT
>TRBJ1-1|21|.|TRBV4-2|.
CASSPDSHRSLGDSMNTEAFF
TGTGCCAGCAGCCCTGATTCCCACAGGAGCCTTGGGGACTCGATGAACACTGAAGCTTTCTTT
>TRBJ1-6|14|.|TRBV4-3|.
CASSSLEGDSPLHF
TGCGCCAGCAGCTCCCTGGAGGGCGATTCACCCCTCCACTTT
>TRBJ2-7|14|TRBD2|TRBV27|.
CASTTGGALDEQYF
TGTGCCAGCACCACGGGGGGGGCCTTAGACGAGCAGTACTTC
>TRBJ1-1|18|TRBD1|TRBV6-1|.
CASSDPDRGFWAWTEAFF
TGTGCCAGCAGTGACCCGGACAGGGGATTTTGGGCGTGGACTGAAGCTTTCTTT
>TRBJ1-5|15|TRBD1|TRBV7-2|.
CASSLEGGGIQPQHF
TGTGCCAGCAGCTTGGAAGGGGGCGGAATTCAGCCCCAGCATTTT
>TRBJ1-5|17|.|TRBV11-2|.
CASSVTGTNDSNQPQHF
TGTGCCAGCAGCGTCACCGGGACAAATGATAGCAATCAGCCCCAGCATTTT
>TRBJ2-5|18|TRBD2|TRBV14|once
CASSQVGLAGGLGETQYF
TGTGCCAGCAGCCAAGTAGGACTAGCGGGGGGGCTTGGAGAGACCCAGTACTTC
>TRBJ1-1|14|.|TRBV2|once
CASSSFTMNTEAFF
TGTGCCAGCAGTAGCTTTACCATGAACACTGAAGCTTTCTTT
>TRBJ1-4|15|.|TRBV15|.
CATSIFQGRGEKLFF
TGTGCCACCAGCATCTTCCAGGGTAGAGGTGAAAAACTGTTTTTT
>TRBJ1-5|15|.|TRBV28|.
CASSPNGQPARPQHF
TGTGCCAGCAGTCCAAACGGACAGCCCGCACGGCCCCAGCATTTT
>TRBJ1-1|14|.|TRBV7-2|.
CASSPTSMNTEAFF
TGTGCCAGCAGCCCCACGAGCATGAACACTGAAGCTTTCTTT
>TRBJ1-2|16|.|TRBV27|.
CASSSSDRFSNYGYTF
TGTGCCAGCAGTTCATCGGACAGATTTTCTAACTATGGCTACACCTTC
>TRBJ1-1|13|.|TRBV4-3|.
CASSQDRNTEAFF
TGCGCCAGCAGCCAAGATAGAAACACTGAAGCTTTCTTT
>TRBJ1-2|17|TRBD1|TRBV5-6|.
CASSLEIRDSIYYGYTF
TGTGCCAGCAGCTTGGAGATTCGGGACAGTATTTACTATGGCTACACCTTC
>TRBJ1-4|12|.|TRBV27|.
CASSFRGEKLFF
TGTGCCAGCAGTTTTAGGGGGGAAAAACTGTTTTTT
>TRBJ2-3|15|TRBD1|TRBV7-9|.
CASSERQGPTDTQYF
TGTGCCAGCAGCGAAAGACAGGGCCCCACAGATACGCAGTATTTT
>TRBJ2-3|15|TRBD2|TRBV11-2|.
CASSLDQGRGDTQYF
TGTGCCAGCAGCTTAGACCAAGGGCGGGGGGATACGCAGTATTTT
>TRBJ2-2|14|TRBD1|TRBV6-1|.
CASRGTGITGELFF
TGTGCCAGCAGGGGGACAGGGATCACCGGGGAGCTGTTTTTT
>TRBJ2-7|13|.|TRBV28|few
CASAGAHSYEQYF
TGTGCCAGCGCAGGGGCTCACTCCTACGAGCAGTACTTC